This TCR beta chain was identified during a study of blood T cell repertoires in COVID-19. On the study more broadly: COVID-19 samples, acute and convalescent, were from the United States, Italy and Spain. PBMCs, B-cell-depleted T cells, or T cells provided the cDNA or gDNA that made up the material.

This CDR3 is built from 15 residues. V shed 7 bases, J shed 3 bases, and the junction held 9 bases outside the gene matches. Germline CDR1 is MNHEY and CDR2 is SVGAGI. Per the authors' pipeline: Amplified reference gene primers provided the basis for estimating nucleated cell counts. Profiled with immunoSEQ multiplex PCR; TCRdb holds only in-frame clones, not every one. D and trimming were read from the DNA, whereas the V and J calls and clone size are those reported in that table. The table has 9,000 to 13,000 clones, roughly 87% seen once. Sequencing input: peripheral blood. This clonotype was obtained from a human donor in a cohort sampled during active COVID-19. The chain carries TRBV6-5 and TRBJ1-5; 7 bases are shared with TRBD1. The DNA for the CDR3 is TGTGCCAGCACCCTAAGAGGGACAGTCAATCAGCCCCAGCATTTT. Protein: CASTLRGTVNQPQHF.